This TCR beta chain was sequenced in a study of metastatic and nonmetastatic thyroid tumors (dated by TCRdb to the early 2020s). As for the study more broadly: For patients with malignant and with benign thyroid disease, the researchers compared repertoires between peripheral blood samples and tumor or nodule tissue samples. Broader findings and caveats from the paper: In both blood and tumor samples, malignant tumors were reported to have significantly higher TCR beta diversity than benign nodules.

Libraries were prepared through PCR. Sequencing took place on an Illumina HiSeq 4000. High-throughput sequencing was used to profile the CDR3 region of the TCR beta-chain in every patient. The original methods were these. Drawing on CDR3 differences between clinicopathological groups, the researchers built a classifier meant to tell apart patients with distant-metastatic papillary thyroid cancer. The Shannon index was used to assess repertoire diversity, and the Morisita-Horn index was used to assess tumor-blood repertoire similarity. TCRdb ran its own pipeline on the public reads, namely fastp trimming at Q25 and MiXCR clone calling, and kept in-frame beta chains. TCRdb's processing, not the study's, gives the V and J calls here. For this sample there are fewer than 25,000 clones; approximately 10% appear just once. Clones ranked in the top ten supply approximately 8% of the sample. Before undergoing thyroid surgery, none of the patients had been given any kind of treatment. The study retrospectively analysed patient clinical samples collected from about 2011 to 2018 using T-cell receptor beta sequencing.

Measured from the cysteine to the phenylalanine, the CDR3 is 15 residues long. Just CDR3 DNA is preserved here, 45 bases in frame from base 1. At the junction V is shortened by 4 bases and J by 2 bases; bases outside the gene matches: 7. Looking up the germline V gene (reference sequence) yields CDR1 SGHKS and CDR2 YYEKEE. In regard to this clone: What antigen it recognizes has not been identified. The sample holds no much larger clone one base away, and base qualities are not on file.

Sequencing input: blood. This receptor was obtained from a female donor with papillary thyroid cancer or a benign thyroid nodule (not recorded which). Some clones in this sample may be carry-over from other donors' samples. The rearranged segments are TRBV5-5 and TRBJ2-5, and 8 junctional nucleotides match TRBD1. CDR3 sequence: CASSRINRGQETQYF. The sequence in DNA is TGTGCCAGCAGCCGAATAAACAGGGGGCAAGAGACCCAGTACTTC.